This TCR beta chain was captured by sequencing in a study of graft-versus-host responses after intestinal transplantation (dated by TCRdb to the early 2020s). With regard to the full study: Recipients received multivisceral, liver-intestinal, or isolated intestinal transplants. Every recipient was given anti-thymocyte globulin induction, then maintenance tacrolimus and steroids for two to three years. Graft-versus-host and host-versus-graft alloreactive T cell clones were tracked in the graft, circulation and bone marrow after intestinal transplantation using bulk TCR-beta CDR3 sequencing. To identify alloreactive clones, pre-transplant mixed lymphocyte reaction products were sequenced and compared with unstimulated pre-transplant donor and recipient T cells. A cohort of about 26 intestinal transplant recipients, including one retransplant, was enrolled, and a few patients lacking pretransplant specimens were excluded. Donor T cell macrochimerism was defined as a peak of at least 4% donor T cells among recipient peripheral blood mononuclear cells. Rather than being sequenced by the commercial service, samples from a few later patients were sequenced in-house on an Illumina MiSeq and processed with MiXCR. What the work shows at the level of the full study, not this receptor alone: The relatively low number and heterogeneity of intestinal transplant patients limited the conclusions. GvH clones turned up in recipient bone marrow, with some appearing earlier in ileal mucosa or blood, a pattern consistent with an intestinal mucosal origin. In the allografts of patients with donor T cell macrochimerism, GvH to HvG T cell clonal ratios were high. Peak levels of circulating GvH clones were associated with declines in HvG clones early after transplant.

The germline V gene gives CDR1 as SGHTA and CDR2 as FQGTGA. Unmatched junction bases come to 3, with V trimmed by 4 bases and J by 2 bases. The CDR3, from cysteine to phenylalanine, totals 14 residues. Only the CDR3 DNA stays, 42 bases, in frame from base 1. On this clone: Its antigen target is currently unknown. No much larger clonotype is one base removed from it; base qualities were not supplied.

The library was built by means of the immunoSEQ multiplex PCR assay. For most patients, genomic DNA was isolated using the Qiagen DNeasy Blood and Tissue Kit and was shipped frozen to Adaptive Biotechnologies for TCR sequencing. Adaptive Biotechnologies carried out high-throughput TCR-beta CDR3 sequencing of genomic DNA for most patients. In the source study's methods: Adaptive's ImmunoSEQ software supplied the TCR sequencing data for 15 to 20 patients, while MiXCR and VDJtools were used to process a few other patients. CD4 versus CD8 sorting errors were corrected by removing sequences found in both subsets at a frequency ratio below 5:1. CDR3 nucleotide sequences shared between donor and recipient were removed because their origin could not be assigned. To count as alloreactive, a clone needed at least 2-fold expansion over unstimulated cells and a minimum CFSE-low frequency of 0.002% (template counts) or 0.001% (read counts). Clones were considered mappable if detected in sequenced pre-transplant spleen, lymph node, or MLR CFSE-low populations of the donor or recipient. The cumulative frequency of alloreactive clones was calculated as a percentage of all sequences, weighted by copy number. The table comes from immuneACCESS by way of TCRdb, which keeps in-frame sequences with V and J called. Part of the clones is missing from these tables; in studies checked, under half for an unresolved V gene and the rest for unknown reasons. That table furnishes V, J and clone size, whereas the DNA furnished D and trimming. This sample lists 95,000 to 130,000 clones; around nine tenths were detected once. Approximately 0.18% of the sample is in the top ten clones.

The sample's time point label, decoded: cells obtained before transplantation from donor or recipient. CD3+CD4+ and CD3+CD8+ populations were FACS-sorted from unstimulated pre-transplant donor and recipient cells taken from spleen or lymph nodes. The source material was unstimulated CD4+ T cells sorted from spleen or lymph node cells, sampled before intestinal transplant. The V and J genes are TRBV7-3 and TRBJ2-7, with 9 bases in between that match TRBD2. The sequence came from a human donor who received an intestinal transplant. CDR3 protein: CASSSLAGPYEQYF. The nucleotides are TGTGCCAGCAGCTCCCTAGCGGGACCCTACGAGCAGTACTTC.